Shown below are 23 T cell receptor beta chains from a single sample sequenced in a study of T cell responses to AZD1222 COVID-19 vaccine. Sequencing used immunoSEQ multiplex PCR; TCRdb keeps in-frame clones, though not all of them. The sample has around 70,000 clones; roughly nine tenths are singletons. This specimen was peripheral blood, taken 28 days after the second AZD1222 dose. The receptors here all came from an adult who received the AZD1222 COVID-19 vaccine.

The J gene is TRBJ2-2, the V gene TRBV29-1; D is ambiguous. The CDR3 contains 12 residues. V gave up 7 bases and J gave up 0 bases, with 6 bases separating them. The V gene's germline CDR1 is SQVTM and CDR2 ANQGSEA. CDR3 amino acids: CSGIANTGELFF. The CDR3, as DNA: TGCAGCGGTATTGCGAACACCGGGGAGCTGTTTTTT.

The chain is built from TRBV10-3 and TRBJ1-4; maybe TRBD1 (5 bases). In germline, CDR1 is ENHRY, CDR2 SYGVKD. There are 14 residues in the CDR3. Trimming pared 4 bases from V and 8 bases from J, leaving 14 bases between. The CDR3 nucleotides read TGTGCCATCAGTGTGGAAAGTCAGGGCGAAAAACTGTTTTTT. Translated, it gives CAISVESQGEKLFF.

This sequence joins TRBV5-4 and TRBJ1-1; no clear D gene. V was cut by 2 bases and J by 7 bases, with 6 bases left in between. This CDR3 comprises 11 residues. CDR1 and CDR2 (germline): SGHNT, YYREEE (reference sequence). The CDR3 DNA reads TGTGCCAGCAGCTTTTTGAGTGAAGCTTTCTTT. Residues: CASSFLSEAFF.

This chain links TRBV7-2 with TRBJ1-2; tentative D call: TRBD1 (5 bases). Trimming removed 5 bases from V and 3 bases from J, with 13 bases in between. Germline-derived CDR1 and CDR2 are SGHTA and FQGNSA. The CDR3 is 14 residues long. CDR3 sequence reads: CASSPGTAYYGYTF. In DNA form, the CDR3 reads TGTGCCAGCAGCCCCGGGACTGCCTACTATGGCTACACCTTC. The full variable domain, completed using reference TRBV7-2 and TRBJ1-2, is GAGVSQSPSNKVTEKGKDVELRCDPISGHTALYWYRQSLGQGLEFLIYFQGNSAPDKSGLPSDRFSAERTGGSVSTLTIQRTQQEDSAVYLCASSPGTAYYGYTFGSGTRLTVV.

This clone turned up a few times. The V gene is TRBV12-3 or TRBV12-4, the J gene TRBJ2-2; D not certain. The V end was cut by 6 bases, the J end by 13 bases, with 18 bases between. This CDR3 contains 13 residues. The CDR3 DNA sequence: TGTGCCAGCAGAAATATCGAGTCAGGACGGCTGTTTTTT. Protein sequence: CASRNIESGRLFF.

The chain carries TRBV6-5 and TRBJ2-1, with TRBD2 matching over 7 bases. The CDR3 covers 15 residues. The V and J ends lost 2 bases and 1 base, in that order; junction bases with no gene match: 2. The germline V gene encodes CDR1 MNHEY and CDR2 SVGAGI. Here the CDR3 DNA reads TGTGCCAGCAGTTACGAGGGAGGGTCCTACAATGAGCAGTTCTTC. Translated: CASSYEGGSYNEQFF.

The chain is built from TRBV2 and TRBJ2-5; a possible D gene is TRBD1 (5 bases). Deletions cut 2 bases from V and 1 base from J, with 11 bases between. From germline, CDR1 is SNHLY and CDR2 FYNNEI. The CDR3 sequence is 15 residues long. In nucleotides, the CDR3 is TGTGCCAGCAGTGAAACACAGGTTGGCCAAGAGACCCAGTACTTC. Translating gives CASSETQVGQETQYF.

The chain recombines TRBV6-2 or TRBV6-3 with TRBJ1-5, with D perhaps TRBD1 (6 bases). The CDR3 covers 15 residues. Germline V gene sequence: CDR1 MNHEY, CDR2 SVGEGT. V lost 2 bases and J lost 0, with 8 bases in between. CDR3 sequence: CASSYRGSSNQPQHF. The DNA for the CDR3 is TGTGCCAGCAGTTACAGGGGGTCTAGCAATCAGCCCCAGCATTTT.

This clone was picked up a small number of times. This chain joins TRBV14 and TRBJ2-6, with a tentative D call TRBD1 (6 bases). The ends were cut back, 1 base at V and 0 bases at J, with 10 bases in the middle. Germline CDR1 reads SGHDN; CDR2 reads FVKESK. The CDR3 totals 17 residues. The CDR3 sequence: CASSQGTGRSGANVLTF. The CDR3 DNA reads TGTGCCAGCAGCCAAGGAACAGGGCGCTCTGGGGCCAACGTCCTGACTTTC.

The chain employs TRBV6-5 and TRBJ2-7, with 7 nucleotides matching TRBD2. V trimming: 5 bases; J trimming: 2 bases; junction bases outside the gene matches: 6. The CDR3 has 14 amino acids. CDR1 and CDR2 from the germline V gene are MNHEY and SVGAGI. CDR3 nucleotide sequence: TGTGCCAGCAGTAACCAAGCGGGAACCTACGAGCAGTACTTC. It codes for CASSNQAGTYEQYF.

This chain links TRBV18 with TRBJ1-5, with 7 bases identical to TRBD1. V lost 3 bases and J lost 4; bases outside the gene matches: 9. The CDR3 sequence is 16 residues long. Germline values: CDR1 KGHSH, CDR2 LQKENI. DNA of the CDR3: TGTGCCAGCTCACCGCCCCACAGGGGTGGTAATCAGCCCCAGCATTTT. Protein sequence: CASSPPHRGGNQPQHF. Looking up the rest from reference TRBV18 and TRBJ1-5 gives the full variable domain: NAGVMQNPRHLVRRRGQEARLRCSPMKGHSHVYWYRQLPEEGLKFMVYLQKENIIDESGMPKERFSAEFPKEGPSILRIQQVVRGDSAAYFCASSPPHRGGNQPQHFGDGTRLSIL.

This clone came up once. V and J are TRBV7-2 and TRBJ1-5; D is possibly TRBD1 (6 bases). The V end was cut by 1 base, the J end by 0 bases, with 7 bases between. Germline V gene sequence: CDR1 SGHTA, CDR2 FQGNSA. The CDR3 is 15 amino acids. CDR3 DNA: TGTGCCAGCAGCTTAGGACAGGATAGCAATCAGCCCCAGCATTTT. This encodes CASSLGQDSNQPQHF.

The V call is TRBV7-2, the J call TRBJ1-5, with D maybe TRBD1 (6 bases). The CDR3 length is 15 residues. Trimming removed 5 bases from V and 6 bases from J, with 17 bases in between. The germline gives CDR1 SGHTA, CDR2 FQGNSA. As DNA, the CDR3 is TGTGCCAGCAGCCCGCCAGGGAGGGGGATTCAGCCCCAGCATTTT. Translation: CASSPPGRGIQPQHF.

The chain is built from TRBV5-1 and TRBJ1-1, with TRBD1 matching 12 bases. The junction had 12 bases not matched to a gene; V was cut back by 7 bases and J by 5 bases. Germline loops: CDR1 SGHRS, CDR2 YFSETQ. CDR3 size: 16 residues. The CDR3 region has the DNA TGCGCCAGCGCGAGAGGACCGGGACAGGGGGCAACTGAAGCTTTCTTT. It specifies CASARGPGQGATEAFF.

The rearrangement joins TRBV20-1 to TRBJ2-7; no clear D gene. V was pared by 3 bases and J by 1 base, with 7 bases between. Germline values: CDR1 DFQATT, CDR2 SNEGSKA (reference sequence). This CDR3 comprises 12 residues. The CDR3 loop is CSASPTSYEQYF. DNA of the CDR3: TGCAGTGCTAGTCCGACTTCCTACGAGCAGTACTTC.

This rearrangement joins TRBV6-2 or TRBV6-3 to TRBJ1-1; 7 bases agree with TRBD1. The trim removed 0 bases at V and 0 bases at J, leaving 7 bases unmatched. CDR3 length: 17 amino acids. Germline V gene lookup returns CDR1 MNHEY and CDR2 SVGEGT. CDR3 sequence reads: CASSYSGQLPLNTEAFF. The CDR3 DNA reads as TGTGCCAGCAGTTACTCGGGACAGTTACCTTTGAACACTGAAGCTTTCTTT.

This clone was detected only once. The chain carries TRBV29-1 and TRBJ1-4, with D possibly being TRBD1 (5 bases). The CDR3 covers 13 residues. In germline, CDR1 is SQVTM, CDR2 ANQGSEA. V lost 6 bases, J lost 6 bases, and 14 bases lay in between. In nucleotides, the CDR3 is TGCAGCGTATACAGGAGATCCGATGAAAAACTGTTTTTT. Translated, it gives CSVYRRSDEKLFF.

The rearrangement joins TRBV7-2 to TRBJ1-4; 8 bases agree with TRBD1. Germline CDR1 reads SGHTA; CDR2 reads FQGNSA. Trimming at V came to 8 bases and at J to 7 bases, leaving 3 bases not matched to a gene. The CDR3 covers 12 residues. The CDR3 is CASGGQAEKLFF. DNA of the CDR3: TGTGCCAGCGGGGGACAGGCTGAAAAACTGTTTTTT.

This chain uses TRBV7-2 with TRBJ1-1; no definite D call. The CDR3 spans 13 residues. V was pared by 4 bases and J by 4 bases, with 10 bases between. Germline V lookup: CDR1 SGHTA, CDR2 FQGNSA. Here the CDR3 DNA reads TGTGCCAGCAGCTCCGGACGCCGCACTGAAGCTTTCTTT. Amino acid sequence: CASSSGRRTEAFF. Full variable domain (remainder filled in from reference TRBV7-2 and TRBJ1-1): GAGVSQSPSNKVTEKGKDVELRCDPISGHTALYWYRQSLGQGLEFLIYFQGNSAPDKSGLPSDRFSAERTGGSVSTLTIQRTQQEDSAVYLCASSSGRRTEAFFGQGTRLTVV.

This CDR3 reads CASSLRQGRDNEQFF. CDR3 coding DNA: TGTGCCAGCAGCTTGAGACAGGGAAGGGACAATGAGCAGTTCTTC. This chain links TRBV5-5 with TRBJ2-1; the match to TRBD1 covers 7 bases. The CDR3 has 15 amino acids. CDR1 is SGHKS, CDR2 YYEKEE, per germline (reference sequence). V lost 1 base to trimming and J lost 5 bases; unmatched junction nucleotides: 6. The entire variable domain, with the rest obtained from reference TRBV5-5 and TRBJ2-1, is as follows: DAGVTQSPTHLIKTRGQQVTLRCSPISGHKSVSWYQQVLGQGPQFIFQYYEKEERGRGNFPDRFSARQFPNYSSELNVNALLLGDSALYLCASSLRQGRDNEQFFGPGTRLTVL.

A few counts support this clone. This sequence joins TRBV18 and TRBJ1-1; D is uncertain. CDR3 length equals 13 residues. Trimming stripped 6 bases from V and 1 base from J, with 9 bases between. The germline gives CDR1 KGHSH, CDR2 LQKENI. The CDR3 loop is CASSPTANTEAFF. The CDR3 DNA follows: TGTGCCAGCTCCCCCACAGCGAACACTGAAGCTTTCTTT.

This clone was seen just once. The J gene is TRBJ1-3, the V gene TRBV5-1; D possibly corresponds to TRBD1 (5 bases). This CDR3 is built from 15 residues. Germline loops: CDR1 SGHRS, CDR2 YFSETQ. Trimming cost V 1 base and J 7 bases, with 15 bases left between them. In DNA, the CDR3 is TGCGCCAGCAGCTTGCAGGGAAGTTTGGAGAACACCATATATTTT. It is translated as CASSLQGSLENTIYF.

On this clone itself: At one end the junction does not follow the germline gene, possibly because of a read error. The same CDR3 arises from other DNA sequences in this sample as well. The V and J genes are TRBV6-1 and TRBJ2-7; TRBD1 matches 8 bases. Per the germline V gene, CDR1 is MNHNS and CDR2 is SASEGT. This CDR3 region has 16 residues. Here the CDR3 reads CASCEAVGDRGHEQYF. The CDR3 DNA sequence: TGTGCCAGCTGTGAAGCAGTTGGCGACAGGGGTCACGAGCAGTACTTC.